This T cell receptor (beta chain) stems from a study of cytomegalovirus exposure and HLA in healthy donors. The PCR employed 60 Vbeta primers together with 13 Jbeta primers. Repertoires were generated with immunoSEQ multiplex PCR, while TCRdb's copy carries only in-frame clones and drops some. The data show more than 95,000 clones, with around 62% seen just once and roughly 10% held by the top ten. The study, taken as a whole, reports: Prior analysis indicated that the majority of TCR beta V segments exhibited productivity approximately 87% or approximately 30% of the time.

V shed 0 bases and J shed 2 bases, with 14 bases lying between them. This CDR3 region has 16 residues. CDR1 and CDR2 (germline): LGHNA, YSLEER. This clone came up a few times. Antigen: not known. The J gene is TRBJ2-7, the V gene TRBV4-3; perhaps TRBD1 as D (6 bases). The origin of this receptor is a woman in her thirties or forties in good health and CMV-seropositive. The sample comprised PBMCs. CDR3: CASSQERGSVTYEQYF. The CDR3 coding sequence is TGCGCCAGCAGCCAAGAAAGGGGGTCGGTTACCTACGAGCAGTACTTC.